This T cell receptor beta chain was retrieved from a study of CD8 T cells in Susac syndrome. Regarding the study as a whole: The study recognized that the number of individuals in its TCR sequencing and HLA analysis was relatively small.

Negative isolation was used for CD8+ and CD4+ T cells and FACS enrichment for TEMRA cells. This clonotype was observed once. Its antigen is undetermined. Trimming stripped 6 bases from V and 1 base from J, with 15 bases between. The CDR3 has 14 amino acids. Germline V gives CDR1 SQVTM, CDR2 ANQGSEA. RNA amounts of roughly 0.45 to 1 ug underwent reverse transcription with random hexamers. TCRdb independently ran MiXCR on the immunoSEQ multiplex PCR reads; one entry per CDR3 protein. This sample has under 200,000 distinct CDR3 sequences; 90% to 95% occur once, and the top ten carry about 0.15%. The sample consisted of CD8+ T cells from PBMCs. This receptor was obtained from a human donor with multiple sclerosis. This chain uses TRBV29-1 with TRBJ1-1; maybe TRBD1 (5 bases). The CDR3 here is CSVGRAGQNTEAFF. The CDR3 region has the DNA TGCAGCGTCGGAAGAGCGGGGCAGAACACTGAAGCTTTCTTT.